This TCR beta chain was documented in a study of OX40 agonist ivuxolimab in advanced cancers. This clone was detected only once. Clones were read by immunoSEQ multiplex PCR, and TCRdb kept only the in-frame ones, dropping some. The sample lists under 85,000 clones, approximately 90% seen once, with around 2.9% in the top ten. Germline-derived CDR1 and CDR2 are SGDLS and YYNGEE. Deletions cut 4 bases from V and 7 bases from J, with 8 bases between. The length of the CDR3 is 12 residues. Sequenced material: CD4+ or CD8+ T cells sorted from blood, taken in a trial of the OX40 agonist ivuxolimab. The sequence was collected from an adult with an advanced solid tumor such as melanoma, head and neck, liver or kidney cancer. The J gene is TRBJ1-4, the V gene TRBV9; D might be TRBD1 (5 bases). The CDR3 here is CASSPQGEKLFF. In DNA form, the CDR3 reads TGTGCCAGCAGCCCTCAGGGTGAAAAACTGTTTTTT.